This T cell receptor beta chain was found in a study of blood T cells in healthy people across ages. A J-beta primer mix and a sample-barcoded 5' primer were used in a second PCR of roughly 6 to 11 cycles. TCRdb passed the 5' RACE reads through MiXCR, listing each CDR3 protein once. The table lists about 1.8 million distinct CDR3 sequences, roughly 52% of them singletons. This clonotype was counted between two and nine times. The V end lost 0 bases, the J end lost 4 bases, and 17 bases lay between the germline ends. This CDR3 contains 16 residues. CDR1 DFQATT and CDR2 SNEGSKA come from the germline V gene (reference sequence).

This receptor was identified in a woman between 40 and 55 years old in good health. Sequenced sample: blood. The chain links TRBV20-1 to TRBJ2-3; no reliable D call. The CDR3 coding sequence is TGCAGTGCTAGAGAGGGGTCAGGCCGAACGCCAGATACGCAGTATTTT. Protein: CSAREGSGRTPDTQYF.